This TCR beta chain is from a study of control samples from healthy donors and cancer patients. Generated by immunoSEQ multiplex PCR, the TCRdb table keeps only in-frame clones and is missing some. The repertoire holds 35,000 to 50,000 clones, with 70% to 90% as singletons. V was pared by 5 bases and J by 5 bases, with 10 bases between. The CDR3 has 13 residues. Germline-derived CDR1 and CDR2 are SNHLY and FYNNEI. This TCR derives from a woman in her fifties or sixties with lung cancer. The V call is TRBV2, the J call TRBJ1-5; D is possibly TRBD1 (6 bases). The sequencing sample was made of PBMCs. The CDR3 DNA is TGTGCCAGCAGTAACAGGGTGGATCAGCCCCAGCATTTT. It encodes CASSNRVDQPQHF.